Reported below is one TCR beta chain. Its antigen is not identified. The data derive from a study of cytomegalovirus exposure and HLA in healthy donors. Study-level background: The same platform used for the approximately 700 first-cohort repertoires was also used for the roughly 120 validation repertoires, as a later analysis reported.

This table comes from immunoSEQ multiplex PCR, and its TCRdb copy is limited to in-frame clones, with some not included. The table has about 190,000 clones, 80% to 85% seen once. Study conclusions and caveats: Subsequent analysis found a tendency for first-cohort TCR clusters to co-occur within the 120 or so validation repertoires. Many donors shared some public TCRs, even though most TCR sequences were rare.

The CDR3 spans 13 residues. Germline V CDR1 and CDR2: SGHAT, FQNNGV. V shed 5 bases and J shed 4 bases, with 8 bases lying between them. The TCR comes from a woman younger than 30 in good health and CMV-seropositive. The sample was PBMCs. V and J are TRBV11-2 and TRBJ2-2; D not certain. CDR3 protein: CASSHIITGELFF. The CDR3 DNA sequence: TGTGCCAGCAGCCACATTATCACCGGGGAGCTGTTTTTT.